This T cell receptor beta chain was identified in a study of blood T cells in healthy people across ages (dated by TCRdb to between 2015 and 2016). Notes on the research overall: Template switching captured roughly one uniquely barcoded TCR beta cDNA molecule per two T cells in model experiments. The study measured age-related changes in TCR beta repertoire diversity using deep sequencing normalized with unique cDNA molecular identifiers. The donors were split into four age groups: young (average around 17 years), middle-aged (roughly 42), aged (more than 60) and long-lived (under 90). To avoid experimental bias, donors of different ages were distributed randomly across sequencing lanes. Using the same blood draw, the study looked at two additional independent replicas of 1 million unique cDNA reads for two donors, one aged 18 to 30 and the other aged 80 or older. Paper-wide results and their limitations: Estimates of total diversity based on one million sequenced T cells were regarded as lower bounds and as underestimates. Bulk unsorted PBMC profiling prevented conclusive comparison of naive and antigen-experienced compartments. Observed TCR beta diversity per million T cells fell roughly linearly with age, and a significant reduction was already apparent by age around 39. Compared with the aged group, more naive CD4+ T cells, fewer expanded clones and increased TCR diversity were shown by the long-lived group, suggesting age selection. There was a strong correlation between observed TCR beta diversity and the percentage of naive T cells measured by flow cytometry. Because the CMV infection status of the donors was unknown, age-related changes in expanded clonotypes may potentially have been confounded.

Spanning cysteine to phenylalanine, the CDR3 consists of 16 amino acids. Solely the CDR3 DNA is kept, with 48 bases framed from the first base. V lost 4 bases and J lost 0 bases; the stretch between them is 16 bases long. According to the germline V gene, CDR1 reads SGHRS and CDR2 reads YFSETQ. In its sample, this clonotype was seen a few times. This clone's antigen is unknown. Within one base of it there is no much larger clone, and no base qualities were kept. Donors were a few dozen systemically healthy Caucasian individuals from Russia aged roughly 6 to 90 years. About 10 milliliters of peripheral blood were drawn from each donor into EDTA-treated Vacutainer tubes. Ficoll-Paque density-gradient centrifugation was used to isolate PBMCs, with at least 6 million per sample. Trizol reagent was used to extract total RNA from PBMCs, with at least 6 micrograms per sample. The percentages of naive CD45RAhigh/CD27high T cells were determined by flow cytometry on a PBMC aliquot from every donor.

Preparation of the library involved 5' RACE. Instrument on record: Illumina HiSeq 2500. A second 7 to 11 cycle PCR used a sample-barcoded 5' primer and a J-beta primer mix. Each TCR beta cDNA molecule received a unique molecular identifier from a template-switch 5' adaptor carrying 12 random nucleotides. Each sample yielded at least 3 million CDR3-containing paired-end reads. First-strand cDNA synthesis was performed from all RNA using the Mint cDNA synthesis kit, with priming by a TRBC-specific oligonucleotide. All cDNA was treated with uracil-DNA glycosylase and then went through a first 18-cycle PCR with the universal primers M1SS and BC2_uni_R. As for the authors' bioinformatics: Each sample was normalized by randomly selecting 1 million high-quality reads, each carrying a distinct molecular identifier. Instead of being binned into consensus sequences, reads with shared molecular identifiers were discarded. MiTCR, with a Q25 quality threshold and the strictest error-elimination algorithm, was used for CDR3 identification, clonotype clustering and error correction. A nonparametric unseen species model with Euler transformation was used to estimate a lower bound on total TCR beta diversity. TCRdb trimmed the raw reads at Q25, called clones with MiXCR and kept productive beta chains. A single entry per CDR3 protein holds the most common genes and DNA from its merged rows. None of the V and J calls come from the authors' own analysis; TCRdb made them. Recorded for this sample are 920,000 or so distinct CDR3 sequences; under 45% of them occurred a single time. 15% to 20% of the sample belongs to the ten largest clones.

This clonotype was obtained from a woman aged 55-69 years in good health. The sample consisted of blood. This receptor chain uses TRBV5-1 and TRBJ1-1; the D gene is perhaps TRBD1, from 6 matching bases. The CDR3 protein sequence reads: CASSPTGMGLNTEAFF. Here is the DNA: TGCGCCAGCAGCCCTACAGGGATGGGGTTGAACACTGAAGCTTTCTTT.